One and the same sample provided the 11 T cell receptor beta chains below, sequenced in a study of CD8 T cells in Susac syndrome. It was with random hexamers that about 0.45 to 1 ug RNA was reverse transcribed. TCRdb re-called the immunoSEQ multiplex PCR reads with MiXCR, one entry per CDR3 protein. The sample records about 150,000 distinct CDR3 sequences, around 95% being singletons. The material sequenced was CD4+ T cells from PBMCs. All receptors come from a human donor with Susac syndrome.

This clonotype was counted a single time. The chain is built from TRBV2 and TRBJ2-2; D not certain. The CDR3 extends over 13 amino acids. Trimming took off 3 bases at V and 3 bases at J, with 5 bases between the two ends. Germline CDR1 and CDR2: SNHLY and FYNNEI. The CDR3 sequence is CASSDRYTGELFF. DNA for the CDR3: TGTGCCAGCAGTGACAGATACACCGGGGAGCTGTTTTTT.

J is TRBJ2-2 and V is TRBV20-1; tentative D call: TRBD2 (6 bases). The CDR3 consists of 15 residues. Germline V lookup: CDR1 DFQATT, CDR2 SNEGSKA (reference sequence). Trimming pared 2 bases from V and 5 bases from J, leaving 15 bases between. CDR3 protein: CSARLLGGRTGELFF. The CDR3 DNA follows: TGCAGTGCTAGACTGCTGGGTGGGAGGACCGGGGAGCTGTTTTTT.

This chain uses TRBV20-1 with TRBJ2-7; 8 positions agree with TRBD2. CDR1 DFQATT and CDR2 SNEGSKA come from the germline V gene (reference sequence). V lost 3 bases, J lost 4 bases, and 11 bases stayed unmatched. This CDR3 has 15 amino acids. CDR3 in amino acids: CSASSPGGARYEQYF. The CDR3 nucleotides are TGCAGTGCTAGTTCCCCGGGGGGGGCGCGGTACGAGCAGTACTTC.

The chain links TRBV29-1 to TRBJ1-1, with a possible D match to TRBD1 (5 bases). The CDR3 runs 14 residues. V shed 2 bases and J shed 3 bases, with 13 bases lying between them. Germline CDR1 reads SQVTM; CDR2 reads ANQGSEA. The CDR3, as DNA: TGCAGCGTTGAAAGGGAAGGGGCTTACACTGAAGCTTTCTTT. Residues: CSVEREGAYTEAFF. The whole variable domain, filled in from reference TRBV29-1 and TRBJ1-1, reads SAVISQKPSRDICQRGTSLTIQCQVDSQVTMMFWYRQQPGQSLTLIATANQGSEATYESGFVIDKFPISRPNLTFSTLTVSNMSPEDSSIYLCSVEREGAYTEAFFGQGTRLTVV.

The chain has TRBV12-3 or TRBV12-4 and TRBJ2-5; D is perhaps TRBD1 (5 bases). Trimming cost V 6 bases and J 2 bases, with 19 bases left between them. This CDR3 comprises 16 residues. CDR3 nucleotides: TGTGCCAGCAGCCAAGGTTGGGGCGTTGTGCAAGAGACCCAGTACTTC. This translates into CASSQGWGVVQETQYF.

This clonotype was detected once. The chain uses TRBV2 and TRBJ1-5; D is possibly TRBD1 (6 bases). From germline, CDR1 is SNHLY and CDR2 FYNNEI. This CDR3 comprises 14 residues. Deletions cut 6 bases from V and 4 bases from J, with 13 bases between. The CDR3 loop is CASSDQGQNQPQHF. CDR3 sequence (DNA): TGTGCCAGCAGCGATCAGGGGCAAAATCAGCCCCAGCATTTT.

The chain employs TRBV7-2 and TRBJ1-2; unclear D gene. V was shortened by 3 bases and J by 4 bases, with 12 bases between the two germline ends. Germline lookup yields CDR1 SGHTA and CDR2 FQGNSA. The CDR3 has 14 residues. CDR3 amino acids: CASSLEDGIYGYTF. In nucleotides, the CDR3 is TGTGCCAGCAGCTTGGAGGACGGGATCTATGGCTACACCTTC. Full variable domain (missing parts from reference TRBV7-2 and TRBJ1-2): GAGVSQSPSNKVTEKGKDVELRCDPISGHTALYWYRQSLGQGLEFLIYFQGNSAPDKSGLPSDRFSAERTGGSVSTLTIQRTQQEDSAVYLCASSLEDGIYGYTFGSGTRLTVV.

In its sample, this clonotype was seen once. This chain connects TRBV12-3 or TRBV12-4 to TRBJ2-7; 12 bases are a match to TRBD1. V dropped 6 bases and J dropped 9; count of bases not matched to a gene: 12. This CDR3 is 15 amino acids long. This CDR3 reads CASSRKPGQGAGQYF. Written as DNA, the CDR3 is TGTGCCAGCAGCCGGAAACCGGGACAGGGGGCGGGGCAGTACTTC.

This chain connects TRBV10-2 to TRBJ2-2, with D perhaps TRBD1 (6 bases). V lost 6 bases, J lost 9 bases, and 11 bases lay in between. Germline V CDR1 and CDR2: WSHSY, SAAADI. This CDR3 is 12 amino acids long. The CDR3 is CASRRGMWELFF. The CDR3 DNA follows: TGCGCCAGCAGAAGGGGGATGTGGGAGCTGTTTTTT.

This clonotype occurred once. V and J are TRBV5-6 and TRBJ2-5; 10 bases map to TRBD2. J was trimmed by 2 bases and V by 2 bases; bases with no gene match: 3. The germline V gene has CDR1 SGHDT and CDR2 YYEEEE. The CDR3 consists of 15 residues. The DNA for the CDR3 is TGTGCCAGCAGCTTAGGACTAGCGGCTCAAGAGACCCAGTACTTC. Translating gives CASSLGLAAQETQYF.

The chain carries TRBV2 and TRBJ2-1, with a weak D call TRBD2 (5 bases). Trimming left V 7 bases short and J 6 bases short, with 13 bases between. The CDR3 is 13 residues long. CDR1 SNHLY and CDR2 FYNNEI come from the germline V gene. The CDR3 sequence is CASIGLAINEQFF. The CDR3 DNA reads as TGTGCCAGCATCGGCCTAGCTATCAATGAGCAGTTCTTC.